The TCR beta chain under discussion was sequenced for a study of cytomegalovirus exposure and HLA in healthy donors. Turning to the study itself: A preliminary data release comprised 91 million or so unique TCRs obtained from HLA-typed donors. Overall study findings and caveats: There were fewer than 200 TCR beta chains listed as cytomegalovirus-associated. HLA-A and HLA-B allele assignments for most subjects were reportedly predicted accurately using TCR beta sequences.

Primers included in the PCR were 60 Vbeta and 13 Jbeta primers. The data were produced by immunoSEQ multiplex PCR, yet TCRdb's version contains in-frame clones alone and is incomplete. The table records about 160,000 clones, about 82% of them present only once. Concerning this clone itself: The antigen is unknown.

Looked up from germline, CDR1 is LNHDA and CDR2 is SQIVND (reference sequence). Deletions cut 3 bases from V and 5 bases from J, with 16 bases between. The CDR3 covers 15 residues. The sample comprised PBMCs. The V and J genes are TRBV19 and TRBJ1-1; D might be TRBD1 (5 bases). The clonotype was recovered from a woman in her 30s in good health and CMV-seropositive. The CDR3 reads CASSIWGEVATEAFF. The CDR3 region has the DNA TGTGCCAGTAGTATCTGGGGGGAAGTGGCGACTGAAGCTTTCTTT.